The 5 T cell receptor beta chains presented below share a single source sample, sequenced in a study of blood T cell repertoires in COVID-19. The method was immunoSEQ multiplex PCR; TCRdb's version includes in-frame clones alone and lacks a portion of them. This repertoire shows 100,000 to 150,000 clones, 75% to 85% found once; its top ten account for under 45%. Material: peripheral blood. These receptors were taken from a man aged 35 to 55 with active or convalescent COVID-19.

This chain joins TRBV5-4 and TRBJ1-6; D not certain. Germline V gives CDR1 SGHNT, CDR2 YYREEE (reference sequence). V lost 3 bases and J 7 bases, leaving 14 bases between the germline ends. The CDR3 has 15 residues. The CDR3 region is CASSSKGSGNSPLHF. In nucleotides, the CDR3 is TGTGCCAGCAGCTCAAAGGGTTCGGGAAATTCACCCCTCCACTTT.

The gene calls are TRBV3-1 (or the pseudogene TRBV3-2) and TRBJ1-1; 7 nucleotides align to TRBD1. This CDR3 comprises 15 residues. After removal of 3 bases from V and 8 bases from J, the junction contained 12 bases not matched to a gene. Germline V CDR1 and CDR2: LGHDT, YNNKEL (reference sequence). CDR3 DNA: TGTGCCAGCAGCCAGTTCACGGGACAGTCCACCGAAGCTTTCTTT. It yields the protein CASSQFTGQSTEAFF.

The chain joins TRBV7-3 to TRBJ2-2; D remains ambiguous. Trimming left V 4 bases short and J 2 bases short, with 5 bases between. The CDR3 spans 13 residues. Germline V gives CDR1 SGHTA, CDR2 FQGTGA. The CDR3 reads CASSSLNTGELFF. The CDR3 region has the DNA TGTGCCAGCAGCTCTCTTAACACCGGGGAGCTGTTTTTT.

This chain connects TRBV6-5 to TRBJ2-3; 12 bases are a match to TRBD2. Germline CDR1 MNHEY, CDR2 SVGAGI. CDR3 length: 15 residues. V gave up 7 bases and J gave up 5 bases; unmatched junction bases: 7. The CDR3 region has the DNA TGTGCCAGCACGCCTAGCGGGAGGGCCGTAGATACGCAGTATTTT. It codes for CASTPSGRAVDTQYF.

The genes are TRBV24-1 and TRBJ2-6; D gene unclear. The CDR3 has 16 residues. With 0 bases removed from V and 2 bases from J, the gap between germline ends came to 7 bases. In germline, CDR1 is KGHDR, CDR2 SFDVKD. The CDR3: CATSDLDEAGANVLTF. The CDR3 nucleotides are TGTGCCACCAGTGATTTGGACGAGGCTGGGGCCAACGTCCTGACTTTC.